The text below deals with one TCR beta chain. Its antigen is currently unknown. The PCR contained 60 Vbeta and 13 Jbeta primers. Measured with immunoSEQ multiplex PCR; TCRdb has only the in-frame clones, and not every one. The table has 150,000 to 180,000 clones, about 80% seen once. This sample is drawn from a study of cytomegalovirus exposure and HLA in healthy donors. Study-wide results and limits: A later examination showed that TCR association rates differed by HLA locus, with DRB1 most and HLA-C fewest. Several of the most significant clusters were apparently associated with common viral pathogens in a later analysis. Within an earlier analysis, most TCR beta V segments proved productive either about 87% or about 30% of the time.

The CDR3 has 15 residues. The V segment lost 2 bases and the J segment 6 bases; nucleotides outside the gene matches: 5. Per germline, CDR1 MNHEY and CDR2 SMNVEV (reference sequence). The sequence came from a woman aged 45-59 years in good health and CMV-seropositive. The V and J genes are TRBV27 and TRBJ2-3, with TRBD1 matching 10 bases. Sequences were obtained from PBMCs. The DNA of the CDR3 is TGTGCCAGCAGTTTAGTCGGACAGGGGGTGGATACGCAGTATTTT. It translates to CASSLVGQGVDTQYF.